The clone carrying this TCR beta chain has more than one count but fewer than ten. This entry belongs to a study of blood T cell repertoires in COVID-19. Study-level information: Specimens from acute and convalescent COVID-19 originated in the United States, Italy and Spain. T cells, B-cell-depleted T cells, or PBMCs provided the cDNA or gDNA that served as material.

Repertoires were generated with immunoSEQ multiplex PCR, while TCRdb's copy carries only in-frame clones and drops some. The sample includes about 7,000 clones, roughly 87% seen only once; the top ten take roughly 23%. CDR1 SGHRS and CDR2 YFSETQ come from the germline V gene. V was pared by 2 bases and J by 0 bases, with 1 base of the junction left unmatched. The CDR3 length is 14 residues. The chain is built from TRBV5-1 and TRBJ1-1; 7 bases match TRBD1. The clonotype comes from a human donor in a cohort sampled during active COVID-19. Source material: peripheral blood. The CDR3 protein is CASSLGTVNTEAFF. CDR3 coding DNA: TGCGCCAGCAGCTTAGGGACAGTGAACACTGAAGCTTTCTTT.